These 9 T cell receptor beta chains were sequenced from one sample in a study of OX40 agonist ivuxolimab in advanced cancers. Clones were read by immunoSEQ multiplex PCR, and TCRdb kept only the in-frame ones, dropping some. This sample yields roughly 28,000 clones, of which approximately 83% are seen a single time; 28% belongs to the top ten. The sample was CD4+ or CD8+ T cells sorted from blood, taken in a trial of the OX40 agonist ivuxolimab. The origin of the receptors is an adult with an advanced solid tumor such as melanoma, head and neck, liver or kidney cancer.

This chain joins TRBV5-4 and TRBJ2-7, with 8 bases fitting TRBD1. This CDR3 has 15 amino acids. V trimming: 4 bases; J trimming: 3 bases; junction bases outside the gene matches: 9. Germline CDR1 and CDR2: SGHNT and YYREEE (reference sequence). CDR3 sequence (DNA): TGTGCCAGCAGCGTCTTCAGGGGGCCAGACTACGAGCAGTACTTC. Protein sequence: CASSVFRGPDYEQYF.

The J gene is TRBJ2-7, the V gene TRBV5-1; D is ambiguous. The germline V and J ends were trimmed by 0 bases and 5 bases, with 12 bases remaining between them. CDR3 size: 14 residues. From germline, CDR1 is SGHRS and CDR2 YFSETQ. The CDR3 protein is CASSLEDEAHEQYF. The DNA for the CDR3 is TGCGCCAGCAGCTTGGAGGATGAAGCTCACGAGCAGTACTTC.

The chain is built from TRBV5-6 and TRBJ2-1; D tentatively fits TRBD1 or TRBD2 (5 bases each). Germline CDR1 reads SGHDT; CDR2 reads YYEEEE. V was clipped by 3 bases and J by 1 base, with 8 bases between them. The CDR3 runs to 14 residues. CDR3 sequence reads: CASSWGSSYNEQFF. The CDR3 bases are TGTGCCAGCAGCTGGGGGAGTTCCTACAATGAGCAGTTCTTC.

V gene TRBV7-9 combines with J gene TRBJ2-7; D unresolved. V dropped 5 bases and J dropped 0 bases, with 11 bases sitting between them. The V gene's germline CDR1 is SEHNR and CDR2 FQNEAQ (reference sequence). CDR3 length: 14 residues. CDR3: CASSPPGDSYEQYF. DNA for the CDR3: TGTGCCAGCAGCCCTCCGGGCGACTCCTACGAGCAGTACTTC.

V usage is TRBV6-6 and J usage is TRBJ2-5; 8 positions match TRBD1. Trimming took 2 bases from V and 3 from J; bases not matched to a gene: 2. Germline loops: CDR1 MNHNY, CDR2 SVGAGI (reference sequence). CDR3 length: 14 amino acids. The CDR3 here is CASSYRGQEETQYF. In DNA, the CDR3 is TGTGCCAGCAGTTACCGGGGACAGGAAGAGACCCAGTACTTC.

CDR3 sequence reads: CASSWDRNYGYTF. In nucleotides, the CDR3 is TGTGCCAGCAGTTGGGACCGAAACTATGGCTACACCTTC. The chain carries TRBV28 and TRBJ1-2, with D possibly matching TRBD1 (5 bases). V dropped 4 bases and J dropped 2 bases, with 8 bases sitting between them. The germline V gene encodes CDR1 MDHEN and CDR2 SYDVKM. The CDR3 runs 13 residues.

The table lists this clone with a few counts. The V and J genes are TRBV6-6 and TRBJ1-6; D is possibly TRBD1 (6 bases). Germline values: CDR1 MNHNY, CDR2 SVGAGI (reference sequence). The CDR3 totals 15 residues. V lost 6 bases, J lost 10 bases, and 19 bases lay in between. CDR3 sequence: CASREPGGAQSPLHF. The CDR3 bases are TGTGCCAGCAGGGAGCCTGGGGGGGCGCAATCACCCCTCCACTTT.

The chain combines TRBV13 with TRBJ2-7, with a possible D match to TRBD1 (5 bases). The CDR3 runs 16 residues. Germline V gene data show CDR1 as PRHDT and CDR2 as FYEKMQ (reference sequence). Trimming cost V 1 base and J 0 bases, with 13 bases left between them. CDR3 coding DNA: TGTGCCAGCAGCTTAGCCCCAGGGTGGTCCTCCTACGAGCAGTACTTC. This translates into CASSLAPGWSSYEQYF. Complete variable domain (other parts from reference TRBV13 and TRBJ2-7): AAGVIQSPRHLIKEKRETATLKCYPIPRHDTVYWYQQGPGQDPQFLISFYEKMQSDKGSIPDRFSAQQFSDYHSELNMSSLELGDSALYFCASSLAPGWSSYEQYFGPGTRLTVT.

The V and J genes are TRBV6-1 and TRBJ1-5; 10 positions match TRBD1. Trimming took 2 bases from V and 6 from J; bases not matched to a gene: 10. CDR1 and CDR2 from the germline V gene are MNHNS and SASEGT. CDR3 length: 17 residues. In DNA, the CDR3 is TGTGCCAGCAGTGAAATACCTTGGACAGGGGGTGTTCAGCCCCAGCATTTT. Protein: CASSEIPWTGGVQPQHF.